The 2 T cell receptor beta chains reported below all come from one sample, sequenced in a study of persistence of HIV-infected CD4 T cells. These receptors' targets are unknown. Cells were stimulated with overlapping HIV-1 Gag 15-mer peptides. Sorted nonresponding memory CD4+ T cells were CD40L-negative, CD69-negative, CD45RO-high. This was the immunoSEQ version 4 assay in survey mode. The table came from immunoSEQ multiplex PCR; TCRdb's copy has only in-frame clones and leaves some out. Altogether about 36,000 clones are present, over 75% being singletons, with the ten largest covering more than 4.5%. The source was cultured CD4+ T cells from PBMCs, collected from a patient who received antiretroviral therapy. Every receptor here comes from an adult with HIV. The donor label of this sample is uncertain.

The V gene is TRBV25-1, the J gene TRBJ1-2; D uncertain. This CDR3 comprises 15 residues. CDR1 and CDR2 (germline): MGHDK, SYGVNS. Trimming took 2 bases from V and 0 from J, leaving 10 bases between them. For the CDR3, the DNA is TGTGCCAGCAGTGAACCGGGTAGACCTAACTATGGCTACACCTTC. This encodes CASSEPGRPNYGYTF.

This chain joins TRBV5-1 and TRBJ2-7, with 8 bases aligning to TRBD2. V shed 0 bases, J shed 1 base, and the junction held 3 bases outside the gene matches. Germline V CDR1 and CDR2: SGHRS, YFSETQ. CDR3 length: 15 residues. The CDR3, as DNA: TGCGCCAGCAGCTTGGGTGGGACTAGTTCCTACGAGCAGTACTTC. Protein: CASSLGGTSSYEQYF.